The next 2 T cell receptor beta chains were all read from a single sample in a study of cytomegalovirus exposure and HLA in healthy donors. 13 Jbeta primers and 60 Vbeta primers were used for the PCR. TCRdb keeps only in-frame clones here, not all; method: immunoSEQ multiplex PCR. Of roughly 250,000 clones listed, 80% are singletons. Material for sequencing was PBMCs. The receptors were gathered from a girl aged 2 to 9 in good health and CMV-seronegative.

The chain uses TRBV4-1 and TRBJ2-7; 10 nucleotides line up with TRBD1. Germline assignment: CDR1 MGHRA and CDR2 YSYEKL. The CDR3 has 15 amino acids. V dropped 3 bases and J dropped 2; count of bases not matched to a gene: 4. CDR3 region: CASSQGGQGAYEQYF. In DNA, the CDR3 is TGCGCCAGCAGCCAGGGCGGACAGGGGGCCTACGAGCAGTACTTC.

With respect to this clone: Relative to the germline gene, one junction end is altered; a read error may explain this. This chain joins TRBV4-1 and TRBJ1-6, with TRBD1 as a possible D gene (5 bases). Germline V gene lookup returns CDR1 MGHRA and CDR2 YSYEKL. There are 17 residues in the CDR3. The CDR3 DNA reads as TGCGCCAGCAGCCAAGAGGGCCCCAGGGTGTATAATTCACCCCTTCACTTT. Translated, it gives CASSQEGPRVYNSPLHF.